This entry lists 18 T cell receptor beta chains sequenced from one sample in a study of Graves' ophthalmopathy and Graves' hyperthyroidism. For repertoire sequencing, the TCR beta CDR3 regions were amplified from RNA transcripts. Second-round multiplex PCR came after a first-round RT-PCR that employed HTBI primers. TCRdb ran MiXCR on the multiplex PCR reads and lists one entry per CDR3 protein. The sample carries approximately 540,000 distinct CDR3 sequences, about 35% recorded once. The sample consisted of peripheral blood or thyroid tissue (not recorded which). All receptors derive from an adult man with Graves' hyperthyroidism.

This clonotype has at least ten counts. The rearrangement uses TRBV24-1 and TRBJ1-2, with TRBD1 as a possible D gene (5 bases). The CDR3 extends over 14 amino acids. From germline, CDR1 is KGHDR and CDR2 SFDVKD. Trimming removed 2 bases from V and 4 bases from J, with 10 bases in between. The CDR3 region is CATSDSQGSYGYTF. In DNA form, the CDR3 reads TGTGCCACCAGTGATTCCCAGGGATCCTATGGCTACACCTTC.

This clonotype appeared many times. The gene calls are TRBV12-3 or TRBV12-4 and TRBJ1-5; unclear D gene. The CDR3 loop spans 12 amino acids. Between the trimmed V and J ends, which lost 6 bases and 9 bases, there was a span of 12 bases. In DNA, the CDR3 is TGTGCCAGCAGCTTCGCCTCCCGGCCCCAGCATTTT. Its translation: CASSFASRPQHF.

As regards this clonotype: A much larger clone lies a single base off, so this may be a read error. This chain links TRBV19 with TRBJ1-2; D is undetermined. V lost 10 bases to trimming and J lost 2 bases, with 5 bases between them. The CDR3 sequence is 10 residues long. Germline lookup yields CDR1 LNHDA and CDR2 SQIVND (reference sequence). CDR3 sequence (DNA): TGTGCCATTGAAAACTATGGCTACACCTTC. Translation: CAIENYGYTF.

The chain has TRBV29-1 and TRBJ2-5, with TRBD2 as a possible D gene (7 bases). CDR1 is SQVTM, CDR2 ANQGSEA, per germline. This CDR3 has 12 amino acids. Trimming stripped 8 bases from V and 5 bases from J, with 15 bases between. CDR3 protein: CSPGGTSETQYF. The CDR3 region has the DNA TGCAGCCCCGGGGGGACATCGGAGACCCAGTACTTC.

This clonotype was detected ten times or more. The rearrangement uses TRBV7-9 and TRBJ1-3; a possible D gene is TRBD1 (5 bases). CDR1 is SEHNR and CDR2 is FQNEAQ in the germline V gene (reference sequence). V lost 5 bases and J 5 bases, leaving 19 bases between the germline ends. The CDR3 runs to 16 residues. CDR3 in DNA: TGTGCCAGCAGCCCACCCTATTGGGGACTCAGAAACACCATATATTTT. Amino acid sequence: CASSPPYWGLRNTIYF.

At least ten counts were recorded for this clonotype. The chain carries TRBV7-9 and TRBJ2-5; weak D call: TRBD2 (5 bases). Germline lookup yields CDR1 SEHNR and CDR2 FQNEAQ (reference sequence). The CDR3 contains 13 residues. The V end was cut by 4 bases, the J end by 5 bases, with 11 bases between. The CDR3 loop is CASSSVGGETQYF. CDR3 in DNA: TGTGCCAGCAGCTCGGTAGGCGGGGAGACCCAGTACTTC.

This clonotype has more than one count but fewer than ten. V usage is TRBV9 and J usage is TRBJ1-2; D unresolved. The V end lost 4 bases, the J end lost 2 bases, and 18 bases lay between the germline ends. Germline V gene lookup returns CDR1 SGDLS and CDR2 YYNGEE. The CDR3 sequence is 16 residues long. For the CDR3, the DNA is TGTGCCAGCAGCCCAACCCGGACCGGTGGCAACTATGGCTACACCTTC. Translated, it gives CASSPTRTGGNYGYTF. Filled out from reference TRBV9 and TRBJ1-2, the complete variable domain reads DSGVTQTPKHLITATGQRVTLRCSPRSGDLSVYWYQQSLDQGLQFLIQYYNGEERAKGNILERFSAQQFPDLHSELNLSSLELGDSALYFCASSPTRTGGNYGYTFGSGTRLTVV.

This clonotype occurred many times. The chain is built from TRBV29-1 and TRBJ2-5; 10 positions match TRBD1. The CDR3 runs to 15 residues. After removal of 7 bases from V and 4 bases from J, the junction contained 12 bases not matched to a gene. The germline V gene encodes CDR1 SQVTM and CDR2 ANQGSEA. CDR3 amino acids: CSASAGTGARETQYF. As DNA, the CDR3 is TGCAGCGCCTCGGCCGGGACAGGGGCTCGAGAGACCCAGTACTTC.

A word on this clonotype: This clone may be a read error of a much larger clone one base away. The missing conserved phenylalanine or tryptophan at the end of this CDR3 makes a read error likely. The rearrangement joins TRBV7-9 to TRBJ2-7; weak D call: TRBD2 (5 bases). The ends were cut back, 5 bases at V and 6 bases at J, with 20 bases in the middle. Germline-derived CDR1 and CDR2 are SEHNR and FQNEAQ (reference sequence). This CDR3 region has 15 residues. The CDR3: CASSKEAGVKGEQYL. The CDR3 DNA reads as TGTGCCAGCAGCAAAGAGGCGGGTGTCAAGGGCGAGCAGTACCTC.

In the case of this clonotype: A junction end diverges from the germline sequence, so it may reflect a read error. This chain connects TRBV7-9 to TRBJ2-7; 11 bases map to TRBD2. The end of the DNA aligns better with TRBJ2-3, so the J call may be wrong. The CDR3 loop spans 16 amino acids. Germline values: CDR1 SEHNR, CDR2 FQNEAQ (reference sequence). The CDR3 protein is CASTNLLAGDRDTQYF. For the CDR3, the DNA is TGCGCCAGCACCAACTTACTAGCGGGGGATCGAGATACGCAGTATTTT.

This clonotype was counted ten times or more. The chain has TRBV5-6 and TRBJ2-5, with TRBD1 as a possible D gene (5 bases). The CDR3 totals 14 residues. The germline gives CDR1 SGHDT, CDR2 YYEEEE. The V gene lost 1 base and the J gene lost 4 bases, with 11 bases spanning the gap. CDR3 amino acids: CASSLTQGRETQYF. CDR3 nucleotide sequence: TGTGCCAGCAGCTTGACTCAGGGTAGAGAGACCCAGTACTTC.

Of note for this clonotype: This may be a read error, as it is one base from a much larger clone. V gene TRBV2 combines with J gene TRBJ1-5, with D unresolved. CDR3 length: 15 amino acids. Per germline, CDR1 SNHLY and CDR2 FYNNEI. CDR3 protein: CASSPQLYSDQPQHF. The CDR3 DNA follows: TGTGCCAGCAGTCCCCAATTATATAGCGATCAGCCCCAGCATTTT.

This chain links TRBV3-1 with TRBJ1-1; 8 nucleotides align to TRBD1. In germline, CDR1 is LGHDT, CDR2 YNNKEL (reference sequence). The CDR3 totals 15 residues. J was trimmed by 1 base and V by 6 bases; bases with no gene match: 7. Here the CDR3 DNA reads TGTGCCAGCAGTTTCCTTCAGGGGGCGAACACTGAAGCTTTCTTT. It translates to CASSFLQGANTEAFF. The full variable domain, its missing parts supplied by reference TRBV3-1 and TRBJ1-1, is DTAVSQTPKYLVTQMGNDKSIKCEQNLGHDTMYWYKQDSKKFLKIMFSYNNKELIINETVPNRFSPKSPDKAHLNLHINSLELGDSAVYFCASSFLQGANTEAFFGQGTRLTVV.

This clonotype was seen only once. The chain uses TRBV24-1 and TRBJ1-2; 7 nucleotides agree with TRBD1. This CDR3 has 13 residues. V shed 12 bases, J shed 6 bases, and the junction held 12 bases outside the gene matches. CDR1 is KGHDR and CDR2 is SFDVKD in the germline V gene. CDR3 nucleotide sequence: TGTGCCCCTAATTATGACAGGGCGGATGGCTACACCTTC. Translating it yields CAPNYDRADGYTF.

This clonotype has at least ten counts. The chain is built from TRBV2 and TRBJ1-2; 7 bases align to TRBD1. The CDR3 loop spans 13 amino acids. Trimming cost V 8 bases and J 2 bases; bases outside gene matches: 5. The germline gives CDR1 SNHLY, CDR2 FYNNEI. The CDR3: CASGRDSNYGYTF. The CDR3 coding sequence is TGTGCCAGCGGCCGGGACAGCAACTATGGCTACACCTTC.

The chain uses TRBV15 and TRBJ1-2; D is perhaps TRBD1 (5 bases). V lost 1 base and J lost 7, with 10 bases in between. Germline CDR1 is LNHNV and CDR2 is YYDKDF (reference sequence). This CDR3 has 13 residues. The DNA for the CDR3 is TGTGCCACCAGCAGAGTCTTGCAGGGTGGCTACACCTTC. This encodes CATSRVLQGGYTF.

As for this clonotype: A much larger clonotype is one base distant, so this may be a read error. CDR3 in DNA: TGTGCCAGCAGAGTAGGAACACAAATCGGCGCTGAAGCTTTCTTT. This translates into CASRVGTQIGAEAFF. The chain has TRBV9 and TRBJ1-1; D gene ambiguous. CDR1 and CDR2 from the germline V gene are SGDLS and YYNGEE. The CDR3 is 15 amino acids.

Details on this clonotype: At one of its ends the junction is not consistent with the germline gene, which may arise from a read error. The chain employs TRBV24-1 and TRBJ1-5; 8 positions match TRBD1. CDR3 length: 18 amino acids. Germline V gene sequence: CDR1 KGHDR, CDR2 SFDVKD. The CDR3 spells CASSLRHRGCGGNQPQHF. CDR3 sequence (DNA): TGTGCCAGCAGTTTACGCCACAGGGGGTGCGGGGGCAATCAGCCCCAGCATTTT.